This TCR beta chain came from a study of blood T cell repertoires in COVID-19. This table comes from immunoSEQ multiplex PCR, and its TCRdb copy is limited to in-frame clones, with some not included. The table lists roughly 360,000 clones, approximately 90% of them singletons. CDR1 is ENHRY, CDR2 SYGVKD, per germline. Germline trimming cut 2 bases from V and 2 bases from J; bases unmatched to any gene: 6. The CDR3 has 16 amino acids. The V call is TRBV10-3, the J call TRBJ1-3; 7 nucleotides match TRBD1. The clonotype comes from a woman aged 25 to 39 with acute COVID-19. Material for sequencing was PBMCs or T cells enriched from blood (not recorded which). The CDR3: CAISETTTGTGNTIYF. The CDR3 region has the DNA TGTGCCATCAGTGAGACTACGACAGGGACTGGAAACACCATATATTTT.